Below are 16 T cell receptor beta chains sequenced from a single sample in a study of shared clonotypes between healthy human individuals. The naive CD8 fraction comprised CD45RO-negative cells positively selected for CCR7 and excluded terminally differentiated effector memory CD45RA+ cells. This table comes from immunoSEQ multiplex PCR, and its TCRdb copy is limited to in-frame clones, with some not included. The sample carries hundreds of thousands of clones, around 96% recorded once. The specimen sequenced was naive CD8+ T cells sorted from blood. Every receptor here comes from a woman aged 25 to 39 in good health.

The CDR3 is CASSVLAGGDEQFF. In DNA, the CDR3 is TGTGCCAGCAGTGTTCTAGCGGGAGGCGATGAGCAGTTCTTC. The chain links TRBV6-1 to TRBJ2-1; 11 bases map to TRBD2. The CDR3 totals 14 residues. The germline CDR1 and CDR2 sequences are MNHNS and SASEGT. Trimming took 4 bases from V and 8 from J; bases not matched to a gene: 4.

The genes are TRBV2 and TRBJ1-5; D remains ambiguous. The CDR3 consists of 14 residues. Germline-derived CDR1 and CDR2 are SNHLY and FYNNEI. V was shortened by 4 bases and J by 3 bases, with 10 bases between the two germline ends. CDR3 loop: CASSARKPNQPQHF. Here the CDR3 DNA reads TGTGCCAGCAGTGCTAGAAAACCCAATCAGCCCCAGCATTTT.

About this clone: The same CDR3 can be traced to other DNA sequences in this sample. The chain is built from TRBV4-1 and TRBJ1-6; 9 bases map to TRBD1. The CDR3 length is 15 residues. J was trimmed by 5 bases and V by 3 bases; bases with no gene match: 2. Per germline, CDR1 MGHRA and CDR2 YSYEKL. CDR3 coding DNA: TGCGCCAGCAGCCACCGGGACAGGGATAATTCACCCCTCCACTTT. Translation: CASSHRDRDNSPLHF.

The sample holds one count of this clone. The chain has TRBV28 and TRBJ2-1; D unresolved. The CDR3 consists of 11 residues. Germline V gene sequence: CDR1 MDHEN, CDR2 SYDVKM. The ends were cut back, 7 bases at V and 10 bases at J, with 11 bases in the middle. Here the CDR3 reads CASTDGWEQFF. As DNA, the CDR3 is TGTGCCAGCACCGATGGGTGGGAGCAGTTCTTC.

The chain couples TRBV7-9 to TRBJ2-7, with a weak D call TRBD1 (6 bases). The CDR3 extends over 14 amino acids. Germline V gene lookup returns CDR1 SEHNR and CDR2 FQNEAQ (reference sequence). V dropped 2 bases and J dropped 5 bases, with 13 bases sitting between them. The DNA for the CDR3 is TGTGCCAGCAGCTTACCACAGGGTCCTGACGAGCAGTACTTC. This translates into CASSLPQGPDEQYF.

CDR3 sequence reads: CASSILPPADYTGANVLTF. The DNA of the CDR3 is TGTGCCAGCAGTATCCTCCCCCCAGCGGACTACACTGGGGCCAACGTCCTGACTTTC. The V and J genes are TRBV27 and TRBJ2-6, with D possibly matching TRBD2 (6 bases). With 5 bases removed from V and 2 bases from J, the gap between germline ends came to 22 bases. The CDR3 runs 19 residues. In germline, CDR1 is MNHEY, CDR2 SMNVEV (reference sequence). The full variable domain, rest sourced from reference TRBV27 and TRBJ2-6, is EAQVTQNPRYLITVTGKKLTVTCSQNMNHEYMSWYRQDPGLGLRQIYYSMNVEVTDKGDVPEGYKVSRKEKRNFPLILESPSPNQTSLYFCASSILPPADYTGANVLTFGAGSRLTVL.

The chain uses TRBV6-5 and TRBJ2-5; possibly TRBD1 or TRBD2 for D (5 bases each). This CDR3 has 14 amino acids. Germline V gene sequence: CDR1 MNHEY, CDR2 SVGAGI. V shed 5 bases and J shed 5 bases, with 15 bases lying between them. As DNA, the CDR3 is TGTGCCAGCAGTACCGGGACCGGTTGGGAGACCCAGTACTTC. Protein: CASSTGTGWETQYF.

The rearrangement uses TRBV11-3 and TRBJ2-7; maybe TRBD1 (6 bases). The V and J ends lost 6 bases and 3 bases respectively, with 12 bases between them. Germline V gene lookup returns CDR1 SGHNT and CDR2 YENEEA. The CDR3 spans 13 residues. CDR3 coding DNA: TGTGCCAGCAGTCTGGGACACCTCTACGAGCAGTACTTC. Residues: CASSLGHLYEQYF.

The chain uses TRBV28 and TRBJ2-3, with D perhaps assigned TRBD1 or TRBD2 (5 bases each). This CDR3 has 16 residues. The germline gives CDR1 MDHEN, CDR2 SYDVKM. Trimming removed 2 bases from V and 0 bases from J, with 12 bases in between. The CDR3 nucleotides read TGTGCCAGCAGTTTAAACGCAGGGAGTAGCACAGATACGCAGTATTTT. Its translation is CASSLNAGSSTDTQYF.

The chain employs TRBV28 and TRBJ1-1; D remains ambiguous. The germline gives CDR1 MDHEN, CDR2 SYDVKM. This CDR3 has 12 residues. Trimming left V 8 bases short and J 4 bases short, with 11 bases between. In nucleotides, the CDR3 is TGTGCCAGCTTGGCTTATAGCACTGAAGCTTTCTTT. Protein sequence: CASLAYSTEAFF.

The CDR3 DNA reads as TGCGCCAGCAGCCAAGGCGGGGGCGCACTAGCGGGTAGTGAGACCCAGTACTTC. This sequence encodes CASSQGGGALAGSETQYF. The chain carries TRBV4-1 and TRBJ2-5; 9 nucleotides match TRBD2. V shed 1 base and J 5 bases; nucleotides not matched to a gene: 14. The length of the CDR3 is 18 residues. Germline loops: CDR1 MGHRA, CDR2 YSYEKL.

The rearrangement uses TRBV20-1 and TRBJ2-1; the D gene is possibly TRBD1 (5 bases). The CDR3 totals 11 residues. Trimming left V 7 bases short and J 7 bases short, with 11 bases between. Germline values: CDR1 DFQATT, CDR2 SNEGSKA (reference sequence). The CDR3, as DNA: TGCAGTGGCGCCCAGGGTAATGAGCAGTTCTTC. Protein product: CSGAQGNEQFF.

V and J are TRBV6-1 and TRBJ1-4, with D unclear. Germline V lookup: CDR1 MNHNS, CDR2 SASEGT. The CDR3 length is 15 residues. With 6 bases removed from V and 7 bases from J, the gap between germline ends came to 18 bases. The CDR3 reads CASRRDWGDSEKLFF. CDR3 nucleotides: TGTGCCAGCAGGAGAGACTGGGGAGATTCTGAAAAACTGTTTTTT.

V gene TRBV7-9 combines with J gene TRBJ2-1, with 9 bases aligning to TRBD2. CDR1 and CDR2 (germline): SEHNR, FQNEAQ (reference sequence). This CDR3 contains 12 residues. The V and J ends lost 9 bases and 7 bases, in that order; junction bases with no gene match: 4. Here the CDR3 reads CASTSGSNEQFF. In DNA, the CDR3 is TGTGCCAGTACTAGCGGGTCGAATGAGCAGTTCTTC.

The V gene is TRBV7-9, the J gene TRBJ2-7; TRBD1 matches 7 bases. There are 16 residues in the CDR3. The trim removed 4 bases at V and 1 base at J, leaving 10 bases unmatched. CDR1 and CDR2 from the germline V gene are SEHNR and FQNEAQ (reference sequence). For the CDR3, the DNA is TGTGCCAGCAGCTCCCGGCGGCAGGGGGTTTCCTACGAGCAGTACTTC. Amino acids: CASSSRRQGVSYEQYF.

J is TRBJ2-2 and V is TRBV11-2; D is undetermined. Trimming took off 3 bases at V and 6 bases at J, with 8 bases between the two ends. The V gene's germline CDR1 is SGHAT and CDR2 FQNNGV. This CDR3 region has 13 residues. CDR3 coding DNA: TGTGCCAGCAGCTTCCCGGGTGCCGGGGAGCTGTTTTTT. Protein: CASSFPGAGELFF. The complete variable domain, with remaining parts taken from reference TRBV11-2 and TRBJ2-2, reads EAGVAQSPRYKIIEKRQSVAFWCNPISGHATLYWYQQILGQGPKLLIQFQNNGVVDDSQLPKDRFSAERLKGVDSTLKIQPAKLEDSAVYLCASSFPGAGELFFGEGSRLTVL.